What follows are 27 T cell receptor beta chains derived from one specimen sequenced in a study of vaccination and CD4 T cells after COVID-19. These receptors are not linked to any known antigen. CD4+ T cells that had been cultured provided DNA sequenced with the Oncomine TCR Beta short-read assay. The genomic DNA was obtained from cultured CD4+ T cells by extraction with the QIAamp micro DNA kit. TCRdb recomputed calls from the PCR reads with MiXCR, one row per CDR3 protein. The sample consists of roughly 10,000 distinct CDR3 sequences, about 34% of them appearing once. Stated treatment: approximately 11-day PBMC culture with coronavirus spike peptide pools or control peptides (ViraFEST assay). CD4+ T cells of the unexposed donor were collected before the COVID-19 pandemic (2011-2018). Sequencing input: CD4+ T cells from blood, cultured in vitro. The receptors come from a human donor in good health.

V gene TRBV7-2 combines with J gene TRBJ1-1; 10 nucleotides align to TRBD1. Trimming at V came to 7 bases and at J to 11 bases, leaving 13 bases not matched to a gene. The CDR3 runs 14 residues. Per germline, CDR1 SGHTA and CDR2 FQGNSA. Here the CDR3 DNA reads TGTGCCAGCACCCTAACTACCGGGACAGGGGTTGCTTTCTTT. Translated: CASTLTTGTGVAFF.

The rearrangement joins TRBV7-8 to TRBJ1-5, with D unresolved. V lost 5 bases and J lost 0, with 17 bases in between. The CDR3 consists of 17 residues. Germline V lookup: CDR1 SGHVS, CDR2 FQNEAQ. CDR3 DNA sequence: TGTGCCAGCAGCGACCGCGAGGACCCCTATAGCAATCAGCCCCAGCATTTT. Encoded protein: CASSDREDPYSNQPQHF.

V usage is TRBV10-3 and J usage is TRBJ2-2, with 14 positions matching TRBD2. CDR3 length: 18 amino acids. V lost 10 bases to trimming and J lost 6 bases; unmatched junction nucleotides: 16. Per the germline V gene, CDR1 is ENHRY and CDR2 is SYGVKD. DNA for the CDR3: TGTGCCACCAAAGGGACTAGCGGGAGAACGAGGTTCGCCGGGGAGCTGTTTTTT. Residues: CATKGTSGRTRFAGELFF.

This clonotype was counted between two and nine times. The V gene is TRBV11-2, the J gene TRBJ1-1; a possible D gene is TRBD1 (6 bases). CDR3 size: 15 residues. V lost 1 base to trimming and J lost 4 bases, with 13 bases between them. The germline gives CDR1 SGHAT, CDR2 FQNNGV. The CDR3 coding sequence is TGTGCCAGCAGCTTAGCCCGGGGGCGGACCACTGAAGCTTTCTTT. Residues: CASSLARGRTTEAFF.

CDR3 region: CASSWIVRVNSNQPQHF. CDR3 sequence (DNA): TGTGCCAGCAGCTGGATAGTCAGGGTCAATAGCAATCAGCCCCAGCATTTT. This rearrangement joins TRBV5-8 to TRBJ1-5, with D tentatively TRBD1 (5 bases). Trimming cost V 3 bases and J 0 bases, with 16 bases left between them. The CDR3 consists of 17 residues. Germline V CDR1 and CDR2: SGHTS, YDEGEE.

The chain is built from TRBV25-1 and TRBJ2-5; 7 positions match TRBD2. Germline CDR1 MGHDK, CDR2 SYGVNS. The CDR3 has 13 residues. V shed 4 bases, J shed 5 bases, and the junction held 4 bases outside the gene matches. The CDR3 is CASSVGGTETQYF. The CDR3 bases are TGTGCCAGCAGTGTGGGGGGGACGGAGACCCAGTACTTC.

The rearrangement links TRBV19 to TRBJ1-5, with 9 bases that match TRBD1. After removal of 3 bases from V and 5 bases from J, the junction contained 2 bases not matched to a gene. CDR1 is LNHDA and CDR2 is SQIVND in the germline V gene (reference sequence). This CDR3 spans 14 amino acids. The CDR3 spells CASSIRTGDQPQHF. The CDR3 DNA follows: TGTGCCAGTAGTATCCGGACAGGGGATCAGCCCCAGCATTTT.

The chain joins TRBV7-3 to TRBJ2-6; 9 nucleotides match TRBD1. V shed 5 bases, J shed 0 bases, and the junction held 8 bases outside the gene matches. Germline CDR1 reads SGHTA; CDR2 reads FQGTGA. This CDR3 is built from 18 residues. CDR3 protein: CASSPRQGGLSGANVLTF. In DNA form, the CDR3 reads TGTGCCAGCAGCCCACGACAGGGGGGCCTCTCTGGGGCCAACGTCCTGACTTTC.

The J gene is TRBJ1-5, the V gene TRBV28; D is uncertain. V was pared by 0 bases and J by 4 bases, with 1 base between. The germline V gene has CDR1 MDHEN and CDR2 SYDVKM. The CDR3 consists of 12 residues. In DNA form, the CDR3 reads TGTGCCAGCAGTTTATGGAATCAGCCCCAGCATTTT. It codes for CASSLWNQPQHF.

The chain is built from TRBV24-1 and TRBJ2-1; 8 nucleotides align to TRBD1. The CDR3 runs to 14 residues. CDR1 and CDR2 from the germline V gene are KGHDR and SFDVKD. The trim removed 10 bases at V and 7 bases at J, leaving 11 bases unmatched. CDR3 amino acids: CATGPTGVENEQFF. The CDR3 DNA reads as TGTGCCACTGGGCCGACAGGGGTAGAAAATGAGCAGTTCTTC.

This clonotype was seen a few times. The gene calls are TRBV7-2 and TRBJ2-2; D might be TRBD1 (6 bases). CDR1 is SGHTA and CDR2 is FQGNSA in the germline V gene. CDR3 length equals 16 residues. Between the trimmed V and J ends, which lost 2 bases and 11 bases, there was a span of 21 bases. In DNA, the CDR3 is TGTGCCAGCAGCTTACTTGGTGGAGCGGTAGGGGGTGAGCTGTTTTTT. Amino acid sequence: CASSLLGGAVGGELFF.

This clonotype has only one observation. The chain is built from TRBV5-4 and TRBJ2-3; D may be TRBD1 (6 bases). V lost 4 bases, J lost 0 bases, and 15 bases lay in between. The CDR3 sequence is 16 residues long. The germline V gene encodes CDR1 SGHNT and CDR2 YYREEE (reference sequence). This chain's CDR3 is CASSPNTGISTDTQYF. Written as DNA, the CDR3 is TGTGCCAGCAGCCCTAATACAGGGATTAGCACAGATACGCAGTATTTT.

V usage is TRBV4-2 and J usage is TRBJ1-5, with D possibly TRBD1 on 5 matching bases. There are 14 residues in the CDR3. The V end lost 4 bases, the J end lost 3 bases, and 10 bases lay between the germline ends. Per the germline V gene, CDR1 is LGHNA and CDR2 is YNFKEQ. The CDR3 sequence is CASSPGAHNQPQHF. The CDR3 DNA sequence: TGTGCCAGCAGCCCCGGGGCCCACAATCAGCCCCAGCATTTT.

In its sample, this clonotype was seen a few times. A junction boundary mismatches the germline segment, possibly from a read error. The chain joins TRBV7-9 to TRBJ2-7; maybe TRBD2 (6 bases). The CDR3 runs to 12 residues. Per the germline V gene, CDR1 is SEHNR and CDR2 is FQNEAQ (reference sequence). CDR3 bases: TGTGCCAGCAGCTTAATGGAGGGCGCCCCGCATTTC. Residues: CASSLMEGAPHF. The variable domain in full, completed from reference TRBV7-9 and TRBJ2-7, reads DTGVSQNPRHKITKRGQNVTFRCDPISEHNRLYWYRQTLGQGPEFLTYFQNEAQLEKSRLLSDRFSAERPKGSFSTLEIQRTEQGDSAMYLCASSLMEGAPHFGPGTRLTVT.

Regarding this clonotype: It may be a read error: a sequence one base away is much more abundant. V is TRBV9 and J is TRBJ2-1, with D perhaps assigned TRBD1 or TRBD2 (5 bases each). Trimming cost V 2 bases and J 9 bases, with 12 bases left between them. Germline-derived CDR1 and CDR2 are SGDLS and YYNGEE. This CDR3 has 13 amino acids. This CDR3 is CASSVRGVGEQFF. DNA of the CDR3: TGTGCCAGCAGCGTGAGAGGGGTGGGTGAGCAGTTCTTC.

This clonotype showed up just a few times. The chain combines TRBV2 with TRBJ1-1; D remains unclear. Germline lookup yields CDR1 SNHLY and CDR2 FYNNEI. Deletions cut 2 bases from V and 10 bases from J, with 11 bases between. This CDR3 is built from 12 residues. CDR3 protein: CASSESFIVAFF. The CDR3 DNA reads as TGTGCCAGCAGTGAATCGTTTATCGTAGCTTTCTTT.

This clonotype turned up a few times. The genes are TRBV11-2 and TRBJ1-2; D is unresolved. The germline V gene has CDR1 SGHAT and CDR2 FQNNGV. Trimming left V 1 base short and J 3 bases short, with 12 bases between. This CDR3 spans 15 amino acids. CDR3 coding DNA: TGTGCCAGCAGCTTAGGTGGTTCGGGAGACTATGGCTACACCTTC. As protein: CASSLGGSGDYGYTF. Using reference TRBV11-2 and TRBJ1-2 for the parts outside the CDR3, the full variable domain is EAGVAQSPRYKIIEKRQSVAFWCNPISGHATLYWYQQILGQGPKLLIQFQNNGVVDDSQLPKDRFSAERLKGVDSTLKIQPAKLEDSAVYLCASSLGGSGDYGYTFGSGTRLTVV.

The V and J genes are TRBV7-9 and TRBJ1-4, with D possibly TRBD1 on 5 matching bases. The germline gives CDR1 SEHNR, CDR2 FQNEAQ (reference sequence). V was clipped by 0 bases and J by 6 bases, with 11 bases between them. This CDR3 comprises 15 residues. CDR3 DNA: TGTGCCAGCAGCTTAGCGGCAGGGTACGATGAAAAACTGTTTTTT. Translated, it gives CASSLAAGYDEKLFF.

This clonotype came up a few times. This chain joins TRBV5-5 and TRBJ1-5; D is perhaps TRBD1 (6 bases). Trimming pared 4 bases from V and 1 base from J, leaving 15 bases between. The CDR3 has 16 amino acids. Germline CDR1 SGHKS, CDR2 YYEKEE (reference sequence). The CDR3 here is CASSPSGGHSNQPQHF. In DNA, the CDR3 is TGTGCCAGCAGCCCTAGTGGGGGGCACAGCAATCAGCCCCAGCATTTT.

The rearrangement uses TRBV7-3 and TRBJ2-2, with D hard to call. V gave up 5 bases and J gave up 6 bases, with 13 bases separating them. The CDR3 has 14 amino acids. Germline CDR1 reads SGHTA; CDR2 reads FQGTGA. The chain's CDR3 is CASSPQVWAGELFF. The CDR3 DNA reads as TGTGCCAGCAGCCCCCAAGTGTGGGCCGGGGAGCTGTTTTTT. Full variable domain (missing parts from reference TRBV7-3 and TRBJ2-2): GAGVSQTPSNKVTEKGKYVELRCDPISGHTALYWYRQSLGQGPEFLIYFQGTGAADDSGLPNDRFFAVRPEGSVSTLKIQRTERGDSAVYLCASSPQVWAGELFFGEGSRLTVL.

V gene TRBV19 combines with J gene TRBJ2-3; possibly TRBD1 for D (5 bases). V gave up 3 bases and J gave up 7 bases, with 8 bases separating them. Per the germline V gene, CDR1 is LNHDA and CDR2 is SQIVND (reference sequence). The CDR3 spans 12 residues. The CDR3 here is CASSIQGNTQYF. In DNA, the CDR3 is TGTGCCAGTAGTATTCAGGGCAATACGCAGTATTTT.

The chain has TRBV7-9 and TRBJ1-1, with 8 bases that match TRBD1. Trimming took 6 bases from V and 5 from J; bases not matched to a gene: 2. The CDR3 totals 12 residues. In germline, CDR1 is SEHNR, CDR2 FQNEAQ (reference sequence). CDR3 sequence reads: CASRQGVTEAFF. For the CDR3, the DNA is TGTGCCAGCAGACAGGGGGTGACTGAAGCTTTCTTT.

Only a few counts were recorded for this clonotype. V gene TRBV6-2 or TRBV6-3 combines with J gene TRBJ1-1; 8 bases align to TRBD1. The CDR3 is made up of 15 amino acids. The trim removed 5 bases at V and 1 base at J, leaving 6 bases unmatched. Germline V gene sequence: CDR1 MNHEY, CDR2 SVGEGT. The CDR3 nucleotides are TGTGCCAGCAGTCGACCCGGGACAGGGAACACTGAAGCTTTCTTT. This sequence encodes CASSRPGTGNTEAFF.

This chain links TRBV14 with TRBJ2-1; 12 bases are shared with TRBD2. This CDR3 region has 15 residues. The germline CDR1 and CDR2 sequences are SGHDN and FVKESK. After removal of 6 bases from V and 2 bases from J, the junction contained 2 bases not matched to a gene. The DNA of the CDR3 is TGTGCCAGCAGGTCTAGCGGGAGGGCCTACAATGAGCAGTTCTTC. Amino acids: CASRSSGRAYNEQFF.

The V call is TRBV5-4, the J call TRBJ2-7; D gene unclear. Looked up from germline, CDR1 is SGHNT and CDR2 is YYREEE (reference sequence). Trimming removed 4 bases from V and 5 bases from J, with 10 bases in between. CDR3 size: 12 residues. CDR3 coding DNA: TGTGCCAGCAGCGGGCCCCGTAACGAGCAGTACTTC. Protein: CASSGPRNEQYF. The whole variable domain, remainder taken from reference TRBV5-4 and TRBJ2-7, is ETGVTQSPTHLIKTRGQQVTLRCSSQSGHNTVSWYQQALGQGPQFIFQYYREEENGRGNFPPRFSGLQFPNYSSELNVNALELDDSALYLCASSGPRNEQYFGPGTRLTVT.

The rearrangement joins TRBV6-1 to TRBJ1-5, with D perhaps TRBD1 (5 bases). Deletions cut 3 bases from V and 5 bases from J, with 8 bases between. The CDR3 extends over 13 amino acids. The germline V gene encodes CDR1 MNHNS and CDR2 SASEGT. CDR3 nucleotides: TGTGCCAGCAGTGATCGACAGTATCAGCCCCAGCATTTT. This encodes CASSDRQYQPQHF.

The chain recombines TRBV29-1 with TRBJ2-7, with D perhaps assigned TRBD1 or TRBD2 (5 bases each). V was shortened by 3 bases and J by 7 bases, with 22 bases between the two germline ends. From germline, CDR1 is SQVTM and CDR2 ANQGSEA. CDR3 length: 15 residues. CDR3 residues: CSVDPPGPNSGEQYF. The CDR3 DNA is TGCAGCGTTGACCCCCCGGGACCGAACTCAGGGGAGCAGTACTTC.